This T cell receptor (beta chain) is drawn from a study of cytomegalovirus exposure and HLA in healthy donors. V shed 5 bases and J 4 bases; nucleotides not matched to a gene: 7. Per germline, CDR1 SNHLY and CDR2 FYNNEI. The CDR3 runs to 14 residues. Both 60 Vbeta primers and 13 Jbeta primers went into the PCR. Sequenced by immunoSEQ multiplex PCR; TCRdb stores in-frame clones only, minus some. This table holds more than 80,000 clones, around 81% found once. The chain links TRBV2 to TRBJ1-2; TRBD1 matches 7 bases. This clonotype originated in a man younger than 35 in good health and CMV-seropositive. Sample: PBMCs. The CDR3, as DNA: TGTGCCAGCAGTCGACAGGGTTCGTCCTATGGCTACACCTTC. It yields the protein CASSRQGSSYGYTF.